The 10 T cell receptor beta chains given below trace back to one sample, sequenced in a study of T-cell memory formation after mild COVID-19. TCRdb redid the calling of the 5' RACE reads with MiXCR, one entry per CDR3 protein. This table has about 560,000 distinct CDR3 sequences, 15% to 20% appearing once. Sequencing was performed on PBMCs or a T cell subset sorted from them (not recorded which). Source of these receptors: an adult woman who had mild COVID-19 (a few samples of this study predate the infection). Cell type and time point are not known.

This clonotype was seen a few times. This sequence joins TRBV3-1 and TRBJ1-2; 7 positions match TRBD1. CDR1 and CDR2 from the germline V gene are LGHDT and YNNKEL (reference sequence). The V and J ends lost 4 bases and 14 bases, in that order; junction bases with no gene match: 19. The CDR3 length is 15 residues. CDR3 bases: TGTGCCAGCAGCCCCAGACCCGTTTGGACAGGCCCGGCTACCTTC. Translation: CASSPRPVWTGPATF.

This clonotype was counted a few times. The rearrangement links TRBV4-1 to TRBJ2-3; the match to TRBD1 covers 8 bases. Per the germline V gene, CDR1 is MGHRA and CDR2 is YSYEKL. V lost 1 base and J lost 6; bases outside the gene matches: 6. The CDR3 contains 15 residues. The CDR3 spells CASSQVRGHMDTQYF. The CDR3 nucleotides read TGCGCCAGCAGCCAAGTCAGGGGGCATATGGATACGCAGTATTTT.

The CDR3 region is CASSYAGNEQFF. The CDR3 coding sequence is TGCGCCAGCAGCTACGCAGGGAATGAGCAGTTCTTC. The chain couples TRBV5-1 to TRBJ2-1; D may be TRBD1 (5 bases). The CDR3 has 12 residues. V shed 3 bases and J shed 7 bases, with 8 bases lying between them. Germline V CDR1 and CDR2: SGHRS, YFSETQ.

This clonotype was observed a handful of times. The chain recombines TRBV29-1 with TRBJ2-3; D possibly corresponds to TRBD1 (5 bases). Germline CDR1 is SQVTM and CDR2 is ANQGSEA. The CDR3 runs to 13 residues. CDR3 sequence (DNA): TGCAGTATAGCTCAGGGCAGCACAGATACGCAGTATTTT. Amino acid sequence: CSIAQGSTDTQYF.

The gene calls are TRBV5-1 and TRBJ2-3, with 10 bases identical to TRBD2. J was trimmed by 4 bases and V by 2 bases; bases with no gene match: 4. The CDR3 is 15 residues long. CDR1 is SGHRS and CDR2 is YFSETQ in the germline V gene. The CDR3 spells CASSFGTSVADTQYF. In DNA, the CDR3 is TGCGCCAGCAGCTTCGGGACTAGCGTGGCAGATACGCAGTATTTT.

The chain links TRBV6-4 to TRBJ2-3, with 8 bases lining up with TRBD2. Unmatched junction bases numbered 4, after V lost 0 bases and J lost 2 bases. Per the germline V gene, CDR1 is MRHNA and CDR2 is SNTAGT. The CDR3 length is 16 residues. The CDR3 region has the DNA TGTGCCAGCAGTGACTCGACGACTAGCGCCACAGATACGCAGTATTTT. Protein product: CASSDSTTSATDTQYF.

This clonotype was seen a few times. V gene TRBV9 combines with J gene TRBJ2-3, with D perhaps matching TRBD2 (7 bases). CDR1 and CDR2 from the germline V gene are SGDLS and YYNGEE. The CDR3 covers 16 residues. V was pared by 4 bases and J by 2 bases, with 17 bases between. As DNA, the CDR3 is TGTGCCAGCAGCCTGCTGGGGGGGGCCCACACAGATACGCAGTATTTT. It codes for CASSLLGGAHTDTQYF.

This clonotype has only a few counts. The CDR3 sequence: CATSDSGGLGQMNGYTF. For the CDR3, the DNA is TGTGCCACCAGTGATTCCGGAGGACTTGGCCAAATGAACGGCTACACCTTC. The chain employs TRBV24-1 and TRBJ1-2; D uncertain. Per the germline V gene, CDR1 is KGHDR and CDR2 is SFDVKD. The CDR3 loop spans 17 amino acids. V was clipped by 2 bases and J by 8 bases, with 23 bases between them.

A few counts support this clonotype. The rearrangement links TRBV5-4 to TRBJ2-7; 7 nucleotides line up with TRBD2. V trimming: 5 bases; J trimming: 3 bases; junction bases outside the gene matches: 11. This CDR3 is built from 15 residues. Germline CDR1 is SGHNT and CDR2 is YYREEE (reference sequence). This chain's CDR3 is CASRCGKREYYEQYF. The CDR3 coding sequence is TGTGCCAGCAGATGTGGTAAGCGGGAATACTACGAGCAGTACTTC.

This clonotype was counted between two and nine times. The chain uses TRBV7-2 and TRBJ2-1, with 15 bases aligning to TRBD2. V was pared by 1 base and J by 0 bases, with 10 bases of the junction left unmatched. CDR3 length: 21 amino acids. The germline V gene encodes CDR1 SGHTA and CDR2 FQGNSA. The CDR3 region has the DNA TGTGCCAGCAGCTTAGTAGGAGGGGGACTAGCGGGAGGAGGCTCCTACAATGAGCAGTTCTTC. Its protein is CASSLVGGGLAGGGSYNEQFF. Based on the CDR3 plus reference TRBV7-2 and TRBJ2-1, the full variable domain is GAGVSQSPSNKVTEKGKDVELRCDPISGHTALYWYRQSLGQGLEFLIYFQGNSAPDKSGLPSDRFSAERTGGSVSTLTIQRTQQEDSAVYLCASSLVGGGLAGGGSYNEQFFGPGTRLTVL.